These T cell receptor beta chains were read from a single sample in a study of response to subunit inactivated influenza vaccine. TCRdb itself ran the RT-PCR reads through MiXCR, one entry per CDR3 protein. The sample lists about 500,000 distinct CDR3 sequences, approximately 15% occurring once. Sequencing used CD4+ T cells sorted from PBMCs, obtained about 24 months after vaccination. The receptors here all came from a man aged 45-69 years who received an inactivated influenza vaccine. CDR3s include the opening cysteine and the closing phenylalanine or tryptophan. The order of the fields is CDR3 DNA, CDR3 protein, J gene, D gene, clone size, V gene. A D gene is named only where the DNA matches it firmly. Some rows mark clone size as missing; the rest say once, few, many or name a class of expanded clone.

CDR3nt: TGTGCCAGCATCCCGGGAAGCACAGATACGCAGTATTTT
CDR3aa: CASIPGSTDTQYF
j_gene: TRBJ2-3
d_gene: NA
abundance: once
v_gene: TRBV2

CDR3nt: TGTGCCAGCAGCTTAGATCAACGGGATGAGCAGTTCTTC
CDR3aa: CASSLDQRDEQFF
j_gene: TRBJ2-1
d_gene: NA
abundance: few
v_gene: TRBV11-2

CDR3nt: TGTGCCAGCAGCTTACAGGGGGCACGGGGCTACACCTTC
CDR3aa: CASSLQGARGYTF
j_gene: TRBJ1-2
d_gene: TRBD1
abundance: few
v_gene: TRBV11-2

CDR3nt: TGCAGTGCTAGAGAGGGAGCTGCGAGGCAAGAGACCCAGTACTTC
CDR3aa: CSAREGAARQETQYF
j_gene: TRBJ2-5
d_gene: NA
abundance: few
v_gene: TRBV20-1

CDR3nt: TGCGCCAGCAGCTTGGCAGCGGTGAACACCGGGGAGCTGTTTTTT
CDR3aa: CASSLAAVNTGELFF
j_gene: TRBJ2-2
d_gene: NA
abundance: NA
v_gene: TRBV5-1

CDR3nt: TGTGCCAGCAGCTTAGATTCTAGCGGGGGGGTTAGCTCCTACAATGAGCAGTTCTTC
CDR3aa: CASSLDSSGGVSSYNEQFF
j_gene: TRBJ2-1
d_gene: TRBD2
abundance: many
v_gene: TRBV11-2

CDR3nt: TGTGCCAGCAGCCAAGATTTGTGGCAGCCCCAGCATTTT
CDR3aa: CASSQDLWQPQHF
j_gene: TRBJ1-5
d_gene: NA
abundance: few
v_gene: TRBV4-2

CDR3nt: TGTGCCAGCAGTTTATCCGGGGCCTACTACTCCTACGAGCAGTACTTC
CDR3aa: CASSLSGAYYSYEQYF
j_gene: TRBJ2-7
d_gene: NA
abundance: many
v_gene: TRBV28

CDR3nt: TGTGCCAGCAGCCAAGCAGTGAACACTGAAGCTTTCTTT
CDR3aa: CASSQAVNTEAFF
j_gene: TRBJ1-1
d_gene: NA
abundance: few
v_gene: TRBV14

CDR3nt: TGCAGCGTTGAGGGTCAGGGGGCAACAGATACGCAGTATTTT
CDR3aa: CSVEGQGATDTQYF
j_gene: TRBJ2-3
d_gene: TRBD1
abundance: NA
v_gene: TRBV29-1

CDR3nt: TGTGCCAGCGATCCAAAGCGACTAGCGGGACTTACCCTCACAGATACGCAGTATTTT
CDR3aa: CASDPKRLAGLTLTDTQYF
j_gene: TRBJ2-3
d_gene: TRBD2
abundance: few
v_gene: TRBV11-1

CDR3nt: TGCAGTGCTAGAGATTCCCTGGGACAGGGGACCTACAATGAGCAGTTCTTC
CDR3aa: CSARDSLGQGTYNEQFF
j_gene: TRBJ2-1
d_gene: TRBD1
abundance: NA
v_gene: TRBV20-1

CDR3nt: TGTGCCAGCAGCCCGGGACTAACCTTGGATGAGCAGTTCTTC
CDR3aa: CASSPGLTLDEQFF
j_gene: TRBJ2-1
d_gene: TRBD2
abundance: NA
v_gene: TRBV7-2

CDR3nt: TGTGCCAGCAGCGCCCGGACCGACGGCTACACCTTC
CDR3aa: CASSARTDGYTF
j_gene: TRBJ1-2
d_gene: NA
abundance: NA
v_gene: TRBV7-2

CDR3nt: TGCAGTGCTACCCCCAGGGGGCGCGACGAGCAGTACTTC
CDR3aa: CSATPRGRDEQYF
j_gene: TRBJ2-7
d_gene: TRBD1
abundance: NA
v_gene: TRBV20-1

CDR3nt: TGCAGCGTGGCCCCGGGTCCGGGCACTGAAGCTTTCTTT
CDR3aa: CSVAPGPGTEAFF
j_gene: TRBJ1-1
d_gene: NA
abundance: NA
v_gene: TRBV29-1

CDR3nt: TGTGCCAGCAGCTCGAGGTGGGGGGCCCCAGATACGCAGTATTTT
CDR3aa: CASSSRWGAPDTQYF
j_gene: TRBJ2-3
d_gene: NA
abundance: NA
v_gene: TRBV28

CDR3nt: TGTGCCAGCAGTCAGCCCCGGACTAGCGTGTTTTCCTACAATGAGCAGTTCTTC
CDR3aa: CASSQPRTSVFSYNEQFF
j_gene: TRBJ2-1
d_gene: TRBD2
abundance: many
v_gene: TRBV11-2

CDR3nt: TGTGCCAGCAGATACCCCCAGGATTCGGGCAATCAGCCCCAGCATTTT
CDR3aa: CASRYPQDSGNQPQHF
j_gene: TRBJ1-5
d_gene: NA
abundance: many
v_gene: TRBV3-1

CDR3nt: TGCAGTGCTAGCTACGGGTCGGACACCGGGGAGCTGTTTTTT
CDR3aa: CSASYGSDTGELFF
j_gene: TRBJ2-2
d_gene: NA
abundance: few
v_gene: TRBV20-1

CDR3nt: TGCAGTGCTAGTCAGGGTTCCGGGAATGAGCAGTTCTTC
CDR3aa: CSASQGSGNEQFF
j_gene: TRBJ2-1
d_gene: NA
abundance: NA
v_gene: TRBV20-1

CDR3nt: TGTGCCAGCAGGCGGGAGGGTCCCTACAATGAGCAGTTCTTC
CDR3aa: CASRREGPYNEQFF
j_gene: TRBJ2-1
d_gene: TRBD2
abundance: few
v_gene: TRBV6-1

CDR3nt: TGCAGCGTTCTCACCCTCACCGGGACAGGGGTGCTCTCCGGGGAGCTGTTTTTT
CDR3aa: CSVLTLTGTGVLSGELFF
j_gene: TRBJ2-2
d_gene: TRBD1
abundance: few
v_gene: TRBV29-1

CDR3nt: TGCAGTGCTAGAGAAGCAGGTAGCTCCTACGAGCAGTACTTC
CDR3aa: CSAREAGSSYEQYF
j_gene: TRBJ2-7
d_gene: NA
abundance: NA
v_gene: TRBV20-1